This TCR beta chain was sequenced during a study of blood T cell repertoires in COVID-19. For the study at large: Donors in the United States, Italy and Spain gave samples during acute or convalescent COVID-19. The analysed material was cDNA or gDNA that came from T cells, B-cell-depleted T cells, or PBMCs.

The V gene's germline CDR1 is MNHEY and CDR2 SMNVEV (reference sequence). Unmatched junction bases numbered 7, after V lost 0 bases and J lost 7 bases. CDR3 size: 16 residues. This clone was detected only once. Authors' analysis steps: Reference gene primer amplification yielded estimated nucleated cell counts. Using immunoSEQ multiplex PCR, the repertoire was profiled, and TCRdb retains in-frame clones only, with some absent. V and J calls and clone size are copied from that table; D and trimming were computed from the DNA. Among a few hundred thousand clones listed, roughly nine tenths were seen once.

Sample: peripheral blood. This clonotype was obtained from a man between 18 and 29 years old with active or convalescent COVID-19. This sequence joins TRBV27 and TRBJ1-5; 9 nucleotides line up with TRBD1. The chain's CDR3 is CASSLSGTGKRQPQHF. The CDR3, as DNA: TGTGCCAGCAGTTTATCCGGGACAGGGAAACGCCAGCCCCAGCATTTT.